This T cell receptor (beta chain) was captured in a study of T cell responses to AZD1222 COVID-19 vaccine. Notes on this clone: Its specificity is unknown.

Findings of the study overall: Epitopes outside B.1.351 and B.1.1.7 mutated regions reportedly drew nearly half of spike TCRs.

Method: immunoSEQ multiplex PCR; TCRdb's copy keeps in-frame clones and lacks some. The repertoire holds fewer than 100,000 clones, with roughly 87% as singletons. This sequence originates from an adult who received the AZD1222 COVID-19 vaccine. The input for sequencing was peripheral blood, taken 28 days after the second AZD1222 dose.

The CDR3 DNA is TGTGCCAGCAGTTACTGGCAGAGTAGGTCCTACGAGCAGTACTTC. This translates into CASSYWQSRSYEQYF. This chain uses TRBV6-5 with TRBJ2-7, with D unclear. The V gene's germline CDR1 is MNHEY and CDR2 SVGAGI. Trimming left V 1 base short and J 1 base short, with 11 bases between. The CDR3 runs 15 residues.